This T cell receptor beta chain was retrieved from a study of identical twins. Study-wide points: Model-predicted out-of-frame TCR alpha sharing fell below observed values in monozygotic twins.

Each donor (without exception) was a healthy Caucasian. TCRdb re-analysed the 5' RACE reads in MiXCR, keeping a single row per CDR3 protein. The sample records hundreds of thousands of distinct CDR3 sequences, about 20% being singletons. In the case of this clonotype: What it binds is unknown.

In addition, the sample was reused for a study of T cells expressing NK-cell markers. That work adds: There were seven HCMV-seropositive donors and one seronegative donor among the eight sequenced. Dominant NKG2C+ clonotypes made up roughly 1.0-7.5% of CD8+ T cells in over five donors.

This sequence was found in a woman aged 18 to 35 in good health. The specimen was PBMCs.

In DNA, the CDR3 is TGCAGCGTTGTGGGCGACGGGAGGCCTGAAGCTTTCTTT. This translates into CSVVGDGRPEAFF. The chain couples TRBV29-1 to TRBJ1-1; D gene uncertain. This CDR3 is built from 13 residues. Germline CDR1 and CDR2: SQVTM and ANQGSEA. V gave up 4 bases and J gave up 6 bases, with 15 bases separating them.